Below are 11 T cell receptor beta chains sequenced from a single sample in a study of blood T cell repertoires in COVID-19. Sequencing used immunoSEQ multiplex PCR; TCRdb keeps in-frame clones, though not all of them. The data show 200,000 to 250,000 clones, around 88% seen once. The specimen sequenced was peripheral blood. These receptors were obtained from a woman aged 30 to 39 who had recovered from COVID-19.

V gene TRBV5-1 combines with J gene TRBJ2-5, with D perhaps TRBD2 (5 bases). Germline CDR1 is SGHRS and CDR2 is YFSETQ. V lost 6 bases and J 2 bases, leaving 14 bases between the germline ends. The CDR3 is 14 residues long. DNA for the CDR3: TGCGCCAGCACCCGCGGGTCAGAACAAGAGACCCAGTACTTC. Its translation: CASTRGSEQETQYF. The full variable domain, in which reference TRBV5-1 and TRBJ2-5 provide the parts outside the CDR3, is KAGVTQTPRYLIKTRGQQVTLSCSPISGHRSVSWYQQTPGQGLQFLFEYFSETQRNKGNFPGRFSGRQFSNSRSEMNVSTLELGDSALYLCASTRGSEQETQYFGPGTRLLVL.

This clone has only a few counts. The gene calls are TRBV19 and TRBJ2-3; D perhaps matches TRBD2 (5 bases). V was clipped by 5 bases and J by 4 bases, with 13 bases between them. Germline V gene lookup returns CDR1 LNHDA and CDR2 SQIVND (reference sequence). The CDR3 runs to 14 residues. The DNA of the CDR3 is TGTGCCAGTAGTGAGGGTGTGGGAGCAGATACGCAGTATTTT. It is translated as CASSEGVGADTQYF.

This chain links TRBV18 with TRBJ2-7, with a tentative D call TRBD2 (5 bases). The CDR3 length is 12 residues. CDR1 and CDR2 from the germline V gene are KGHSH and LQKENI. Trimming shortened V by 3 bases and J by 5 bases, and 8 bases separated the two germline ends. CDR3 coding DNA: TGTGCCAGCTCACCCGGGCGGGACGAGCAGTACTTC. This codes for CASSPGRDEQYF.

The chain is built from TRBV15 and TRBJ2-3, with 8 bases lining up with TRBD2. Germline trimming cut 4 bases from V and 4 bases from J; bases unmatched to any gene: 7. Germline V gene data show CDR1 as LNHNV and CDR2 as YYDKDF (reference sequence). The CDR3 loop spans 15 amino acids. The DNA for the CDR3 is TGTGCCACCAGCATTGGCCAGCGGGGGTCAGATACGCAGTATTTT. This sequence encodes CATSIGQRGSDTQYF.

This clone was counted many times. This chain joins TRBV6-4 and TRBJ2-2; TRBD1 matches at 8 bases. Germline loops: CDR1 MRHNA, CDR2 SNTAGT. There are 14 residues in the CDR3. V shed 1 base and J 6 bases; nucleotides not matched to a gene: 1. CDR3 sequence: CASSDLQGAGELFF. Here the CDR3 DNA reads TGTGCCAGCAGTGACTTACAGGGGGCCGGGGAGCTGTTTTTT.

The chain carries TRBV7-2 and TRBJ1-1; 7 bases align to TRBD1. The CDR3 extends over 14 amino acids. V lost 5 bases and J lost 2; bases outside the gene matches: 5. CDR1 SGHTA and CDR2 FQGNSA come from the germline V gene. As DNA, the CDR3 is TGTGCCAGCAGCCCTGACAGGGTCAACACTGAAGCTTTCTTT. Amino acids: CASSPDRVNTEAFF.

The gene calls are TRBV3-1 (or the pseudogene TRBV3-2) and TRBJ2-5; D is unresolved. Looked up from germline, CDR1 is LGHDT and CDR2 is YNNKEL (reference sequence). The CDR3 sequence is 11 residues long. The V end lost 6 bases, the J end lost 7 bases, and 9 bases lay between the germline ends. CDR3 loop: CASRPTWTQYF. For the CDR3, the DNA is TGTGCCAGCAGACCAACATGGACCCAGTACTTC.

This chain links TRBV19 with TRBJ2-1, with no clear D. Trimming pared 5 bases from V and 7 bases from J, leaving 6 bases between. CDR1 and CDR2 from the germline V gene are LNHDA and SQIVND (reference sequence). The CDR3 has 11 amino acids. CDR3 residues: CASSGRNEQFF. CDR3 nucleotides: TGTGCCAGTAGTGGTCGGAATGAGCAGTTCTTC.

V is TRBV30 and J is TRBJ2-7; 8 bases line up with TRBD1. The ends lost 4 bases at V and 4 bases at J; junction bases unmatched: 3. Germline assignment: CDR1 GTSNPN and CDR2 SVGIG (reference sequence). This CDR3 is 12 amino acids long. The CDR3 DNA follows: TGTGCCTGGACCAGGGACAGGTACGAGCAGTACTTC. Its protein is CAWTRDRYEQYF.

The genes are TRBV5-1 and TRBJ1-2; 8 positions match TRBD1. Germline-derived CDR1 and CDR2 are SGHRS and YFSETQ. V gave up 4 bases and J gave up 6 bases; unmatched junction bases: 8. This CDR3 is built from 14 residues. This CDR3 is CASSERGQGNGYTF. CDR3 nucleotides: TGCGCCAGCAGCGAACGTGGACAGGGTAATGGCTACACCTTC.

The genes are TRBV2 and TRBJ1-6; possibly TRBD1 for D (6 bases). Germline CDR1 and CDR2: SNHLY and FYNNEI. This CDR3 has 14 amino acids. V was pared by 6 bases and J by 13 bases, with 19 bases between. In DNA, the CDR3 is TGTGCCAGCAGGCAATGGGACACCCAGCGGCCCCTCCACTTT. Translating it yields CASRQWDTQRPLHF.